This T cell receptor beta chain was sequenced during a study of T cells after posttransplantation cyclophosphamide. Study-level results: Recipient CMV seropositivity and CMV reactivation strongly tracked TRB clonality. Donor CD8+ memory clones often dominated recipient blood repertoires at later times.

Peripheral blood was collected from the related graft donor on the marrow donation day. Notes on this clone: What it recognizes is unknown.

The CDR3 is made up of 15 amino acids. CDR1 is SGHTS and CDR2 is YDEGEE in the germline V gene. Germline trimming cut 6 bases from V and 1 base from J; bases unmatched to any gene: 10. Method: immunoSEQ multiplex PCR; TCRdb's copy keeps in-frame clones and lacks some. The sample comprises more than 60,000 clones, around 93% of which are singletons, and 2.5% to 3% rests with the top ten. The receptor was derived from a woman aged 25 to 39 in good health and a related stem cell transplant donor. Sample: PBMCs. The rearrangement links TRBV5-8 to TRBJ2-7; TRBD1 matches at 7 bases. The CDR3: CASTSGQLSSYEQYF. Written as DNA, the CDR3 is TGTGCCAGCACTTCGGGACAGCTTTCTTCCTACGAGCAGTACTTC. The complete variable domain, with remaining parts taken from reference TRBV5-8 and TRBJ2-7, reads EAGVTQSPTHLIKTRGQQATLRCSPISGHTSVYWYQQALGLGLQFLLWYDEGEERNRGNFPPRFSGRQFPNYSSELNVNALELEDSALYLCASTSGQLSSYEQYFGPGTRLTVT.